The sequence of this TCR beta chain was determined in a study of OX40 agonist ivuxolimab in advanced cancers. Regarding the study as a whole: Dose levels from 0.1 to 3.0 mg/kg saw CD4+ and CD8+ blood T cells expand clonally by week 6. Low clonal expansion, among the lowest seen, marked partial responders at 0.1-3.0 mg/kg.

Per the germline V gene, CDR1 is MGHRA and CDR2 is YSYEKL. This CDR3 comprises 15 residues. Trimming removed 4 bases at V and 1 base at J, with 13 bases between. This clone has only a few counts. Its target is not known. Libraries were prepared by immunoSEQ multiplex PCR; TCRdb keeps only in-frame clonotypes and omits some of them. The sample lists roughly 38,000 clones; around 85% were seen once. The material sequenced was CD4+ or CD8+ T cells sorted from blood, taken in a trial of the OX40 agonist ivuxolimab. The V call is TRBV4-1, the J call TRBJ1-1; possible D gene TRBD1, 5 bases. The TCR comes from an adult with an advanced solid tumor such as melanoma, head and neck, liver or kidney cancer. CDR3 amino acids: CASSLSPGGNTEAFF. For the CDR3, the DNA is TGCGCCAGCAGCCTTTCACCGGGGGGGAACACTGAAGCTTTCTTT.